These T cell receptor beta chains were read from a single sample in a study of shared clonotypes between healthy human individuals. Clones were read by immunoSEQ multiplex PCR, and TCRdb kept only the in-frame ones, dropping some. This sample yields about 2.2 million clones, of which around 95% are seen a single time; around 1.7% belongs to the top ten. Sequenced material: naive CD8+ T cells from PBMCs. The receptors originated from a man younger than 35 in good health. Some clones in this sample may be carry-over from other donors' samples. Both conserved end residues are part of each CDR3. D genes are given only for firm matches. Clone size is given for some rows only: seen once, a few or many times, or a class if the clone is expanded.

NA,TRBV4-1,14,TRBJ2-7,once,CASSLPYGVNGQYF,TGCGCCAGCAGCCTACCCTATGGGGTTAATGGGCAGTACTTC
NA,TRBV27,11,TRBJ2-3,NA,CASIQGLTQYF,TGTGCCAGCATACAGGGTTTGACGCAGTATTTT
NA,TRBV27,15,TRBJ2-1,NA,CASSLSSRGGIEQFF,TGTGCCAGCAGTTTATCGAGCCGGGGAGGAATTGAGCAGTTCTTC
TRBD2,TRBV27,16,TRBJ2-3,NA,CASRGLAGGIGDTQYF,TGTGCCAGCAGGGGACTAGCGGGAGGTATCGGAGATACGCAGTATTTT
NA,TRBV15,17,TRBJ2-2,NA,CATSRDPVSWNTGELFF,TGTGCCACCAGCAGAGATCCAGTTTCGTGGAACACCGGGGAGCTGTTTTTT
NA,TRBV28,15,TRBJ2-1,NA,CASSRGASAYNEQFF,TGTGCCAGCAGCCGCGGGGCTAGCGCTTACAATGAGCAGTTCTTC
NA,TRBV7-6,15,TRBJ2-3,NA,CASSLEGLAADTQYF,TGTGCCAGCAGCTTAGAAGGTCTAGCAGCAGATACGCAGTATTTT
TRBD1,TRBV7-6,18,TRBJ2-1,NA,CASSLLRQDRTLYNEQFF,TGTGCCAGCAGCTTACTTCGCCAGGACAGGACCCTTTACAATGAGCAGTTCTTC
NA,TRBV27,14,TRBJ2-1,NA,CASAPLGDYNEQFF,TGTGCCAGTGCGCCTCTAGGGGATTACAATGAGCAGTTCTTC
NA,TRBV19,16,TRBJ1-5,NA,CASSIDLEGSNRGGHF,TGTGCCAGTAGTATAGATCTTGAAGGTTCCAATCGGGGGGGGCATTTT
NA,TRBV6-5,15,TRBJ1-2,NA,CASSYVFGGWDGYTF,TGTGCCAGCAGTTATGTATTTGGGGGTTGGGATGGCTACACCTTC
TRBD2,TRBV27,15,TRBJ2-3,NA,CASSLPGLAADTQYF,TGTGCCAGCAGTTTGCCGGGACTAGCTGCAGATACGCAGTATTTT
NA,TRBV28,14,TRBJ2-7,NA,CASSFDRGAYEQYF,TGTGCCAGCAGTTTTGACCGGGGAGCCTACGAGCAGTACTTC
TRBD2,TRBV6-5,15,TRBJ2-5,NA,CASRVRAGGKETQYF,TGTGCCAGCCGGGTTAGGGCGGGGGGGAAAGAGACCCAGTACTTC
NA,TRBV6-6,13,TRBJ1-1,NA,CASSPFGYDRAFF,TGTGCCAGCAGTCCCTTTGGTTATGATCGAGCTTTCTTT
NA,TRBV28,16,TRBJ2-2,NA,CASTPTGRMNTGELFF,TGTGCCAGCACCCCCACGGGGCGGATGAACACCGGGGAGCTGTTTTTT
TRBD1,TRBV19,15,TRBJ1-2,NA,CASSTFGQANYGYTF,TGTGCCAGTAGTACCTTTGGACAGGCTAACTATGGCTACACCTTC
NA,TRBV7-2,14,TRBJ2-7,NA,CASSGGPEIYEQYF,TGTGCCAGCAGCGGCGGTCCAGAAATCTACGAGCAGTACTTC
NA,TRBV15,14,TRBJ1-4,NA,CATSRDTGREKLFF,TGTGCCACCAGCAGAGACACCGGGAGGGAAAAACTGTTTTTT
NA,TRBV7-2,16,TRBJ2-1,NA,CASSLLGGVTYNEQFF,TGTGCCAGCAGCTTACTCGGCGGGGTAACCTACAATGAGCAGTTCTTC
NA,TRBV7-9,14,TRBJ2-2,once,CASSLRRAPGELFF,TGTGCCAGCAGCTTACGCAGGGCCCCCGGGGAGCTGTTTTTT
NA,TRBV14,15,TRBJ1-2,NA,CASSHWSAEGDGYTF,TGTGCCAGCAGCCATTGGTCCGCCGAAGGGGATGGCTACACCTTC
NA,TRBV2,18,TRBJ2-5,NA,CASSEPILLVENEETQYF,TGTGCCAGCAGTGAACCGATTCTACTAGTCGAAAATGAAGAGACCCAGTACTTC
TRBD2,TRBV13,17,TRBJ2-7,NA,CASSYGGASGKSYEQYF,TGTGCCAGCAGCTACGGCGGGGCTAGCGGGAAATCATACGAGCAGTACTTC
NA,TRBV7-9,16,TRBJ2-6,once,CASSPLGVSGANVLTF,TGTGCCAGCAGCCCGCTGGGGGTCTCTGGGGCCAACGTCCTGACTTTC
TRBD1,TRBV6-1,17,TRBJ1-1,NA,CASSEYPGQGVNTEAFF,TGTGCCAGCAGTGAGTACCCGGGACAGGGAGTGAACACTGAAGCTTTCTTT
TRBD2,TRBV9,16,TRBJ2-1,NA,CASSESGTSGRNEQFF,TGTGCCAGCAGCGAATCCGGGACTAGCGGGAGGAATGAGCAGTTCTTC
NA,TRBV2,16,TRBJ1-1,NA,CASSEPRVEMNTEAFF,TGTGCCAGCAGTGAACCCAGGGTAGAGATGAACACTGAAGCTTTCTTT
NA,TRBV19,17,TRBJ1-5,NA,CASSVRVGLYSNQPQHF,TGTGCCAGTAGTGTCCGGGTAGGCCTCTATAGCAATCAGCCCCAGCATTTT
NA,TRBV28,17,TRBJ2-2,NA,CASSLPLEGASTGELFF,TGTGCCAGCAGTTTACCCTTGGAGGGGGCAAGCACCGGGGAGCTGTTTTTT
NA,TRBV4-1,17,TRBJ2-2,NA,CASSQQFVVARTGELFF,TGCGCCAGCAGCCAACAGTTCGTCGTGGCGAGGACCGGGGAGCTGTTTTTT
NA,TRBV19,15,TRBJ2-7,NA,CASSIGDSSPYEQYF,TGTGCCAGTAGTATAGGTGACAGTTCGCCCTACGAGCAGTACTTC
NA,TRBV15,17,TRBJ1-3,NA,CATSRDSMNLAGNTIYF,TGTGCCACCAGCAGAGATAGTATGAACCTCGCTGGAAACACCATATATTTT
NA,TRBV6-6,13,TRBJ2-7,NA,CASSYHAIYEQYF,TGTGCCAGCAGTTACCACGCGATATACGAGCAGTACTTC
TRBD2,TRBV4-3,18,TRBJ2-1,once,CASSQGAGLAGVNNEQFF,TGCGCCAGCAGCCAAGGCGCAGGGCTGGCGGGGGTCAACAATGAGCAGTTCTTC
NA,TRBV28,19,TRBJ2-6,NA,CASSLRFGGKHSGANVLTF,TGTGCCAGCAGTCTCAGGTTTGGGGGGAAGCACTCTGGGGCCAACGTCCTGACTTTC
TRBD1,TRBV10-2,20,TRBJ2-1,NA,CAATPKRQGAERVAHNEQFF,TGCGCCGCCACACCTAAACGACAGGGGGCCGAGCGGGTGGCCCACAATGAGCAGTTCTTC
NA,TRBV19,14,TRBJ2-7,NA,CASSIQTGDDEQYF,TGTGCCAGTAGTATCCAAACAGGTGACGACGAGCAGTACTTC
TRBD2,TRBV27,18,TRBJ2-1,NA,CASSFIYERETRDNEQFF,TGTGCCAGCAGTTTTATCTACGAGCGGGAGACTAGAGACAATGAGCAGTTCTTC
TRBD1,TRBV5-1,17,TRBJ2-1,NA,CASSSRTGTGSDNEQFF,TGCGCCAGCAGCTCCCGAACCGGGACAGGGTCTGACAATGAGCAGTTCTTC